Listed below are T cell receptor beta chains from one sample, sequenced in a study of glioma-infiltrating T cells. A single record per CDR3 protein comes from TCRdb applying MiXCR to the multiplex PCR reads. The repertoire holds tens of thousands of distinct CDR3 sequences, around 42% seen once, with 35% to 45% in the top ten. Material: glioma tissue, nonneoplastic brain tissue, or PBMCs (not recorded which). The receptor set was obtained from a human donor with low-grade glioma or glioblastoma, undergoing nonglioma brain surgery, or in good health (not recorded which). The CDR3 runs from the conserved cysteine through the conserved F or W. A D gene is named only where the DNA matches it firmly. Not all rows give a size; the values are once, few, many and, for expanded clones, a class.

J: TRBJ2-7; V: TRBV7-3; size: NA; D: TRBD2; DNA: TGTGCCAGCAGCCCGACTAGCGGGAGCTCCTACGAGCAGTACTTC; CDR3: CASSPTSGSSYEQYF
J: TRBJ2-5; V: TRBV4-2; size: many; D: TRBD2; DNA: TGTGCCAGCAGCCAACCTAGCGGGGGGGAGGAGACCCAGTACTTC; CDR3: CASSQPSGGEETQYF
J: TRBJ2-3; V: TRBV3-1; size: many; D: NA; DNA: TGTGCCAGCAGAGCAGGATTAGCGGCTACAAATACGCAGTATTTT; CDR3: CASRAGLAATNTQYF
J: TRBJ2-1; V: TRBV7-2; size: NA; D: TRBD2; DNA: TGTGCCAGCAGCCCGCTGAGCGGGGGGTCTGACAATGAGCAGTTCTTC; CDR3: CASSPLSGGSDNEQFF
J: TRBJ2-3; V: TRBV7-2; size: many; D: NA; DNA: TGTGCCAGCAGCCCAGAGGCGAGCACAGATACGCAGTATTTT; CDR3: CASSPEASTDTQYF
J: TRBJ2-3; V: TRBV6-2/TRBV6-3; size: many; D: TRBD2; DNA: TGTGCCAGCAGCCCACTAGCGGGAGCCTTAACAGATACGCAGTATTTT; CDR3: CASSPLAGALTDTQYF
J: TRBJ1-1; V: TRBV12-3/TRBV12-4; size: many; D: NA; DNA: TGTGCCACCCAATCCCGGGGGGCTTGGACTGAAGCTTTCTTT; CDR3: CATQSRGAWTEAFF
J: TRBJ2-3; V: TRBV6-1; size: NA; D: TRBD1; DNA: TGTGCCAGCAGGACAAGGGACAGGGGGCGAGATACGCAGTATTTT; CDR3: CASRTRDRGRDTQYF
J: TRBJ2-5; V: TRBV29-1; size: NA; D: NA; DNA: TGCAGCGTTAGACCCCGAGAGACCCAGTACTTC; CDR3: CSVRPRETQYF
J: TRBJ2-5; V: TRBV25-1; size: NA; D: NA; DNA: TGTGCCAGCAGTGAATGGGCAGGGCTACCCAAAGAGACCCACTACTTC; CDR3: CASSEWAGLPKETHYF
J: TRBJ2-7; V: TRBV11-2; size: many; D: NA; DNA: TGTGCCAGCAGCTTAGATGAGGGCGGGTACGAGCAGTACTTC; CDR3: CASSLDEGGYEQYF
J: TRBJ2-1; V: TRBV7-2; size: many; D: TRBD2; DNA: TGTGCCAGCAGCCAAGGGACTAGCGGGAGTTATGAGCAGTTCTTC; CDR3: CASSQGTSGSYEQFF
J: TRBJ2-2; V: TRBV7-6; size: many; D: TRBD1; DNA: TGTGCCGGCAGCACCGGGACAGGGCCCCCCGGGGAGCTGTTTTTT; CDR3: CAGSTGTGPPGELFF
J: TRBJ2-2; V: TRBV18; size: NA; D: TRBD1; DNA: TGTGCCGGCTCGCGGTACAGGGGAGACACCGGGGAGCTGTTTTTT; CDR3: CAGSRYRGDTGELFF
J: TRBJ2-1; V: TRBV2; size: many; D: NA; DNA: TGTGCCAGCAGTGAAACAGCGTCCGGCCAAGGTCGGGAGCAGTTCTTC; CDR3: CASSETASGQGREQFF
J: TRBJ2-2; V: TRBV10-3; size: many; D: NA; DNA: TGTGCCATCAGTGAGACAGGGAACACCGGGGAGCTGTTTTTT; CDR3: CAISETGNTGELFF
J: TRBJ2-3; V: TRBV4-3; size: many; D: TRBD2; DNA: TGCGCCAGCAGCCGAGAAACTAGCGGGAGCTTTACAGATACGCAGTATTTT; CDR3: CASSRETSGSFTDTQYF
J: TRBJ2-1; V: TRBV5-5; size: many; D: NA; DNA: TGTGCCAGCAGCCCCCAGTACAATGAGCAGTTCTTC; CDR3: CASSPQYNEQFF
J: TRBJ2-1; V: TRBV2; size: NA; D: TRBD2; DNA: TGTGCCAGCAGAGGACTAGCGGGAGATAGTGAGCAGTTCTTC; CDR3: CASRGLAGDSEQFF
J: TRBJ2-7; V: TRBV12-3/TRBV12-4; size: few; D: NA; DNA: TGTGGCAGTTCCGCCGCTGGGGAGCAGTACTTC; CDR3: CGSSAAGEQYF
J: TRBJ2-3; V: TRBV6-1; size: many; D: NA; DNA: TGTGCCAGCAGTGATTGGAGGACAGATAACACAGATACGCAGTATTTT; CDR3: CASSDWRTDNTDTQYF
J: TRBJ2-7; V: TRBV6-6; size: NA; D: NA; DNA: TGTGCCAGCAGTTTCGGACCCGGGGCGTCCTACGAGCAGTACTTC; CDR3: CASSFGPGASYEQYF
J: TRBJ1-5; V: TRBV27; size: medium-sized; D: NA; DNA: TGTGCCAGCAGTTCACGATCACAGGGACAGCCCCAGCATTTT; CDR3: CASSSRSQGQPQHF
J: TRBJ1-1; V: TRBV7-9; size: many; D: NA; DNA: TGTGCCAGCTTTGGGGACCTCGACACTGAAGCTTTCTTT; CDR3: CASFGDLDTEAFF
J: TRBJ2-7; V: TRBV28; size: NA; D: NA; DNA: TGTGCCACCCTATTAGTGACAAGTTCATCCTACGAGCAGTACTTC; CDR3: CATLLVTSSSYEQYF
J: TRBJ2-7; V: TRBV20-1; size: NA; D: TRBD2; DNA: TGCAGTGCTAGTGTACTAGCGGGGATGAATGAGCAGTACTTC; CDR3: CSASVLAGMNEQYF
J: TRBJ1-6; V: TRBV19; size: many; D: NA; DNA: TGTGCCAGTAGTATAGAAACGACCGGTTCACCCCTCCACTTT; CDR3: CASSIETTGSPLHF
J: TRBJ2-1; V: TRBV4-2; size: many; D: NA; DNA: TGTGCCAGCAGCTTAACGACTACCTACAATGAGCAGTTCTTC; CDR3: CASSLTTTYNEQFF
J: TRBJ2-7; V: TRBV10-3; size: many; D: TRBD2; DNA: TGTGCCATCAGTGTGAAGCGGGAGAAGGAGCAGTACTTC; CDR3: CAISVKREKEQYF
J: TRBJ1-4; V: TRBV7-8; size: many; D: NA; DNA: TGTGCCAGCAGCTTAGGGGGAGGGACACCGAATGAAAAACTGTTTTTT; CDR3: CASSLGGGTPNEKLFF
J: TRBJ2-1; V: TRBV9; size: NA; D: NA; DNA: TGTGCCAGCATCCCGGGACCAGGCTTCAATGAGCAGTTCTTC; CDR3: CASIPGPGFNEQFF
J: TRBJ2-3; V: TRBV7-9; size: many; D: TRBD1; DNA: TGTGCCAGCAGCGACCGGGACAGGGATAGCACAGATACGCAGTATTTT; CDR3: CASSDRDRDSTDTQYF
J: TRBJ2-5; V: TRBV2; size: many; D: NA; DNA: TGTGCCAGCACTGAGGTGTTGAGAGAGACCCAGTACTTC; CDR3: CASTEVLRETQYF
J: TRBJ1-5; V: TRBV3-1; size: many; D: NA; DNA: TGTGCCAGCAGCCAAAGTGTGATCGGCAATCAGCCCCAGCATTTT; CDR3: CASSQSVIGNQPQHF
J: TRBJ2-3; V: TRBV7-3; size: many; D: NA; DNA: TGTGCCAGCAGCTTCGGAGGACTCTCTAGCACAGATACGCAGTATTTT; CDR3: CASSFGGLSSTDTQYF
J: TRBJ1-2; V: TRBV6-1; size: many; D: NA; DNA: TGTGCCAGCAGTGAACTCGTCGATGGCTACACCTTC; CDR3: CASSELVDGYTF
J: TRBJ1-1; V: TRBV28; size: many; D: NA; DNA: TGTGCCAGCAGAAAAATGGGGGGCCGGGGCACTGAAGCTTTCTTT; CDR3: CASRKMGGRGTEAFF
J: TRBJ2-3; V: TRBV5-1; size: many; D: NA; DNA: TGCGCCAGCAGCCCTCCAGGGGCGGGGAACACAGATACGCAGTATTTT; CDR3: CASSPPGAGNTDTQYF
J: TRBJ1-3; V: TRBV29-1; size: few; D: NA; DNA: TGCAGCGTTTTGGGGGCCTCTGGAAACACCATATATTTT; CDR3: CSVLGASGNTIYF